This T cell receptor beta chain was observed in a study of regulatory T cells in long-lasting Graves disease. Findings and caveats of the study: Segments TRBV28, TRBJ1-2 and TRBJ2-5 showed preferential usage in persistent disease. Clonotypes that were public and shared totalled a few thousand in persistent patients versus 966 in new patients.

As for this clonotype: No antigen is known for it.

Construction of TCR beta libraries relied on iRepertoire HTBI primers and on Arm-PCR targeting CDR3 regions. Original methodology: Across samples, 60 to 75 TRBV and 12 to 15 TRBJ segments were found. One entry per CDR3 protein results from TCRdb running MiXCR on the multiplex PCR reads. The V and J calls and clone size are TCRdb's, not the authors'. The sample has a few hundred thousand distinct CDR3 sequences, about a quarter seen once; the top ten hold 26%. Time point defined: persistent/refractory GD, antithyroid drugs over 5 years with positive TRAb. Scientists built the TCR library using RNA that was extracted from PBMCs. Staff drew nine milliliters of peripheral blood into EDTA tubes. Germline trimming cut 5 bases from V and 3 bases from J; bases unmatched to any gene: 5. This CDR3 has 13 residues. Germline V gene sequence: CDR1 DFQATT, CDR2 SNEGSKA (reference sequence).

This receptor was obtained from a female donor with Graves disease. V gene TRBV20-1 combines with J gene TRBJ2-7; TRBD2 agrees at 9 bases. Here the sequenced sample was peripheral blood mononuclear cells (PBMCs), taken when the disease was refractory, from a patient treated with antithyroid drugs. The CDR3 nucleotides are TGCAGTGCTCGCATAGCGGGAGTCTACGAGCAGTACTTC. Its protein is CSARIAGVYEQYF.